These 11 T cell receptor beta chains were all obtained from the same sample, sequenced in a study of T cells after yellow fever vaccination (dated by TCRdb to about 2019). The treatment or condition label, as the study defines it: live attenuated yellow fever vaccine strain. Library preparation used 5' RACE. Sequencing was carried out with an Illumina HiSeq 2500. Starting from the raw public reads, TCRdb applied fastp trimming at Q25, assembled clones with MiXCR and retained in-frame beta chains. Rows with a matching CDR3 protein are joined into one entry that keeps the most common DNA and genes. The sample yields nearly 550,000 distinct CDR3 sequences; under 25% were counted once. The ten largest clonotypes hold 13% to 15% of the sample. Sequencing used PBMCs, obtained 15 days after the yellow fever booster vaccination. Receptors were obtained from a man aged 30 to 39 who received the YFV17D yellow fever vaccine.

This clonotype was counted a few times. The chain uses TRBV5-1 and TRBJ2-3, with 7 bases identical to TRBD1. This CDR3 region has 16 residues. The trim removed 0 bases at V and 4 bases at J, leaving 8 bases unmatched. Germline assignment: CDR1 SGHRS and CDR2 YFSETQ. The CDR3 sequence is CASSLEGARAPDTQYF. CDR3 in DNA: TGCGCCAGCAGCTTGGAGGGGGCGCGGGCCCCAGATACGCAGTATTTT.

This clonotype was detected only a few times. The genes are TRBV19 and TRBJ1-1; possible D gene TRBD1, 6 bases. V shed 7 bases and J shed 2 bases, with 17 bases lying between them. This CDR3 has 15 amino acids. Per the germline V gene, CDR1 is LNHDA and CDR2 is SQIVND (reference sequence). The CDR3 loop is CASTGWTDQNTEAFF. In DNA, the CDR3 is TGTGCCAGTACCGGATGGACAGATCAAAACACTGAAGCTTTCTTT. Looking up the rest from reference TRBV19 and TRBJ1-1 gives the full variable domain: DGGITQSPKYLFRKEGQNVTLSCEQNLNHDAMYWYRQDPGQGLRLIYYSQIVNDFQKGDIAEGYSVSREKKESFPLTVTSAQKNPTAFYLCASTGWTDQNTEAFFGQGTRLTVV.

The V gene is TRBV5-1, the J gene TRBJ2-5; TRBD2 is a possible D gene (6 bases). The length of the CDR3 is 15 residues. Per the germline V gene, CDR1 is SGHRS and CDR2 is YFSETQ. V dropped 1 base and J dropped 3 bases, with 13 bases sitting between them. CDR3 residues: CASSLSRRAEETQYF. CDR3 DNA: TGCGCCAGCAGCTTGTCCCGGAGGGCCGAAGAGACCCAGTACTTC.

The J gene is TRBJ2-5, the V gene TRBV3-1; D is possibly TRBD2 (6 bases). Looked up from germline, CDR1 is LGHDT and CDR2 is YNNKEL (reference sequence). This CDR3 is built from 13 residues. V lost 6 bases and J lost 3, with 11 bases in between. CDR3 DNA: TGTGCCAGCAGACGAGCGGGTGAAGAGACCCAGTACTTC. Translation: CASRRAGEETQYF.

The chain recombines TRBV19 with TRBJ2-7, with a weak D call TRBD2 (6 bases). The CDR3 totals 13 residues. Trimming left V 5 bases short and J 7 bases short, with 15 bases between. Germline CDR1 LNHDA, CDR2 SQIVND (reference sequence). CDR3 coding DNA: TGTGCCAGTAGTCAGACTAGTAGCAGGGAGCAGTACTTC. Protein product: CASSQTSSREQYF. Supplemented by reference TRBV19 and TRBJ2-7, the full variable domain reads DGGITQSPKYLFRKEGQNVTLSCEQNLNHDAMYWYRQDPGQGLRLIYYSQIVNDFQKGDIAEGYSVSREKKESFPLTVTSAQKNPTAFYLCASSQTSSREQYFGPGTRLTVT.

A note on this clonotype: One junction end does not reproduce the germline sequence, and a read error may be involved. The chain is built from TRBV20-1 and TRBJ2-5, with D perhaps matching TRBD1 or TRBD2 (6 bases each). Germline values: CDR1 DFQATT, CDR2 SNEGSKA (reference sequence). The CDR3 consists of 8 residues. The CDR3 loop reads CSAGGGNF. In DNA, the CDR3 is TGCAGTGCAGGAGGGGGGAACTTC.

V is TRBV6-6 and J is TRBJ1-3; D gene ambiguous. The germline V and J ends were trimmed by 5 bases and 2 bases, with 13 bases remaining between them. The germline gives CDR1 MNHNY, CDR2 SVGAGI (reference sequence). The CDR3 totals 15 residues. CDR3 coding DNA: TGTGCCAGCAGTAGACGCCTCGGACCTGGAAACACCATATATTTT. It yields the protein CASSRRLGPGNTIYF.

The rearrangement uses TRBV19 and TRBJ1-1, with D maybe TRBD1 (6 bases). The V gene lost 10 bases and the J gene lost 4 bases, with 10 bases spanning the gap. Looked up from germline, CDR1 is LNHDA and CDR2 is SQIVND (reference sequence). CDR3 length equals 11 residues. CDR3 coding DNA: TGTGCCACATGGGGGCCCACTGAAGCTTTCTTT. It codes for CATWGPTEAFF.

This clonotype occurred a few times. The chain combines TRBV5-4 with TRBJ2-7; no firm D call. V gave up 1 base and J gave up 0 bases, with 8 bases separating them. CDR1 SGHNT and CDR2 YYREEE come from the germline V gene (reference sequence). CDR3 length equals 14 residues. The CDR3 loop is CASSLNQDSYEQYF. The CDR3 region has the DNA TGTGCCAGCAGCTTGAATCAGGACTCCTACGAGCAGTACTTC.

This clonotype was counted many times. The J gene is TRBJ1-5, the V gene TRBV28; D remains ambiguous. Germline values: CDR1 MDHEN, CDR2 SYDVKM. V gave up 3 bases and J gave up 3 bases, with 3 bases separating them. The CDR3 covers 12 residues. The CDR3 spells CASSLVNQPQHF. In DNA, the CDR3 is TGTGCCAGCAGTTTGGTCAATCAGCCCCAGCATTTT.

The chain combines TRBV6-1 with TRBJ2-7, with D unclear. This CDR3 is built from 15 residues. Trimming stripped 4 bases from V and 5 bases from J, with 18 bases between. The germline V gene encodes CDR1 MNHNS and CDR2 SASEGT. CDR3 region: CASSAPGRGINEQYF. The CDR3 coding sequence is TGTGCCAGCAGTGCGCCGGGCCGCGGCATCAACGAGCAGTACTTC.